This entry lists 7 T cell receptor beta chains sequenced from one sample in a study of regulatory T cells in long-lasting Graves disease. Time point indicated: newly diagnosed GD, antithyroid drugs for less than 3 months. TCR sequences were obtained from RNA taken from PBMCs. CDR3-region Arm-PCR and iRepertoire HTBI primers produced the TCR beta libraries. TCRdb independently ran MiXCR on the multiplex PCR reads; one entry per CDR3 protein. The repertoire has more than 350,000 distinct CDR3 sequences, 14% to 15% of them found once; the top ten carry over 15%. These data were also filed under a second study, of T cells in Graves' hyperthyroidism and ophthalmopathy.

Specimen: peripheral blood mononuclear cells (PBMCs), collected at new diagnosis, from a patient treated with antithyroid drugs. The source of these receptors is a woman aged 25-40 years with Graves disease.

This clonotype appeared many times. The chain employs TRBV28 and TRBJ2-7; 10 bases line up with TRBD2. V was pared by 1 base and J by 5 bases, with 2 bases of the junction left unmatched. The CDR3 runs 14 residues. Germline CDR1 reads MDHEN; CDR2 reads SYDVKM. The CDR3 here is CASSLSSGSDEQYF. The DNA of the CDR3 is TGTGCCAGCAGTTTATCTAGCGGGAGTGACGAGCAGTACTTC.

This clonotype has ten or more counts. The J gene is TRBJ1-2, the V gene TRBV5-1; tentative D call: TRBD1 (5 bases). The length of the CDR3 is 16 residues. The germline V gene encodes CDR1 SGHRS and CDR2 YFSETQ. With 0 bases removed from V and 1 base from J, the gap between germline ends came to 13 bases. The CDR3 here is CASSLGSRQLNYGYTF. The CDR3 DNA reads TGCGCCAGCAGCTTGGGGAGTAGACAGCTTAACTATGGCTACACCTTC.

This clonotype came up a few times. The V gene is TRBV27, the J gene TRBJ2-3; D possibly corresponds to TRBD1 (5 bases). Deletions cut 5 bases from V and 1 base from J, with 10 bases between. The CDR3 totals 14 residues. The V gene's germline CDR1 is MNHEY and CDR2 SMNVEV (reference sequence). This CDR3 is CASSRGPRTDTQYF. The CDR3 DNA follows: TGTGCCAGCAGTAGGGGTCCTCGCACAGATACGCAGTATTTT.

Many counts were recorded for this clonotype. V gene TRBV6-5 combines with J gene TRBJ1-2; D call uncertain. Germline CDR1 reads MNHEY; CDR2 reads SVGAGI. The CDR3 runs 16 residues. Trimming removed 0 bases at V and 4 bases at J, with 15 bases between. The CDR3 is CASSYSALEASYGYTF. CDR3 nucleotides: TGTGCCAGCAGTTACTCAGCCCTGGAGGCCAGCTATGGCTACACCTTC.

This clonotype was detected many times. The V and J genes are TRBV13 and TRBJ2-5; 9 bases fit TRBD2. The V gene's germline CDR1 is PRHDT and CDR2 FYEKMQ (reference sequence). CDR3 size: 17 residues. Trimming took 3 bases from V and 0 from J; bases not matched to a gene: 8. The CDR3 DNA is TGTGCCAGCAGCTTTTATAGCGGGAGCGTGTACCAAGAGACCCAGTACTTC. Protein product: CASSFYSGSVYQETQYF.

This clonotype was counted a few times. This rearrangement joins TRBV4-1 to TRBJ2-7, with 11 bases fitting TRBD2. The CDR3 has 15 residues. Germline trimming cut 1 base from V and 2 bases from J; bases unmatched to any gene: 1. Germline CDR1 is MGHRA and CDR2 is YSYEKL. CDR3 amino acids: CASSQVLAGAYEQYF. DNA of the CDR3: TGCGCCAGCAGCCAAGTACTAGCGGGGGCCTACGAGCAGTACTTC.

V and J are TRBV5-1 and TRBJ2-7; D is undetermined. From germline, CDR1 is SGHRS and CDR2 YFSETQ. The V gene lost 4 bases and the J gene lost 4 bases, with 15 bases spanning the gap. The CDR3 has 14 residues. CDR3 in DNA: TGCGCCAGCAGCACGGGCCTGTCCCGGTACGAGCAGTACTTC. Protein: CASSTGLSRYEQYF.